This T cell receptor (beta chain) derives from a study of T-cell memory formation after mild COVID-19. Study-level points and caveats: Pre-infection memory already had some responding clones, implying cross-reactive memory joined. Largely, contracting CD4+ clones fell within CM and EM, and contracting CD8+ clones within EMRA. Whether day 37 second-wave clones are SARS-CoV-2-specific was not confirmed. Day 15 to 85 contracting clones showed balanced CD4/CD8; day 15 to 37 expanders favored CD4+.

The CDR3 runs 14 residues. V shed 8 bases and J 2 bases; nucleotides not matched to a gene: 8. Germline CDR1 is MNHEY and CDR2 is SMNVEV (reference sequence). TCRdb reanalysed the 5' RACE reads using MiXCR and keeps one entry per CDR3 protein. The sample holds 350,000 to 500,000 distinct CDR3 sequences, approximately 18% seen once. Details on this clonotype: Its antigen is currently unknown.

The genes are TRBV27 and TRBJ1-1, with 7 bases lining up with TRBD1. The sequence derives from a man aged 18-30 years who had mild COVID-19 (a few samples of this study predate the infection). Cell type and time point are not known. The sample taken for sequencing was PBMCs or a T cell subset sorted from them (not recorded which). For the CDR3, the DNA is TGTGCCAGCGGCCTGACAGGGCCAAACACTGAAGCTTTCTTT. This codes for CASGLTGPNTEAFF.